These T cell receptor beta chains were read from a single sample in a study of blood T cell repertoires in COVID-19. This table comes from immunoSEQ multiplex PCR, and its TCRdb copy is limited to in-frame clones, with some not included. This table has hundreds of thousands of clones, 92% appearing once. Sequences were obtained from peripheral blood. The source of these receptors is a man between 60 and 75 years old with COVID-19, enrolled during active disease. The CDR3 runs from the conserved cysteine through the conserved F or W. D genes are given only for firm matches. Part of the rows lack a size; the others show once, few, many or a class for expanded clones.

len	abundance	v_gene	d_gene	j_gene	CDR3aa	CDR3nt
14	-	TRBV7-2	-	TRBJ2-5	CASSLSSGAKTQYF	TGTGCCAGCAGCTTATCGTCCGGTGCCAAGACCCAGTACTTC
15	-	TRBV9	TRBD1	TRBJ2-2	CASSSQGANTGELFF	TGTGCCAGCAGCTCACAGGGGGCGAACACCGGGGAGCTGTTTTTT
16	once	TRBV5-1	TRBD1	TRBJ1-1	CASSLGTGGANTEAFF	TGCGCCAGCAGCTTGGGGACAGGGGGCGCGAACACTGAAGCTTTCTTT
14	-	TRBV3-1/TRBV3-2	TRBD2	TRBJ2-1	CASSPAGLVIEQFF	TGTGCCAGCAGCCCCGCCGGACTAGTAATTGAGCAGTTCTTC
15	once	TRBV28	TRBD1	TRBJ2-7	CASIPGTGNGYEQYF	TGTGCCAGCATCCCGGGGACAGGGAACGGCTACGAGCAGTACTTC
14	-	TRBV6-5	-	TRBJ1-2	CASISRNSNYGYTF	TGTGCCAGCATCTCCCGGAACAGCAACTATGGCTACACCTTC
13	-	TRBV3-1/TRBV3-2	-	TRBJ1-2	CASSQVRVRGYTF	TGTGCCAGCAGCCAAGTGAGGGTGCGGGGCTACACCTTC
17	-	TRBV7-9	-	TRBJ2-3	CASSLGGRGAPGDTQYF	TGTGCCAGCAGCTTAGGAGGCCGGGGGGCGCCGGGAGATACGCAGTATTTT
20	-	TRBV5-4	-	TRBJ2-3	CASSHWPEKASAEHTDTQYF	TGTGCCAGCAGCCATTGGCCGGAAAAGGCTAGCGCAGAACACACAGATACGCAGTATTTT
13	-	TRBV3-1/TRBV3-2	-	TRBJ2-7	CASSPAGSYEQYF	TGTGCCAGCAGCCCCGCGGGGTCCTACGAGCAGTACTTC
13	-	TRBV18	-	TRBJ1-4	CASFSGAEEKLFF	TGTGCCAGTTTTTCAGGGGCGGAAGAAAAACTGTTTTTT
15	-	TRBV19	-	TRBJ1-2	CASSIGSSSNYGYTF	TGTGCCAGTAGTATTGGTTCCAGTTCTAACTATGGCTACACCTTC
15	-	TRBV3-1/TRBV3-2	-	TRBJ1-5	CASSQVWGGNQPQHF	TGTGCCAGCAGCCAAGTTTGGGGGGGCAATCAGCCCCAGCATTTT